This T cell receptor beta chain was profiled in a study of cytomegalovirus exposure and HLA in healthy donors. Unmatched junction bases numbered 7, after V lost 4 bases and J lost 7 bases. Germline loops: CDR1 SGHTA, CDR2 FQGNSA. The CDR3 extends over 15 amino acids. It was with 60 Vbeta and 13 Jbeta primers that the PCR ran. Libraries were prepared by immunoSEQ multiplex PCR; TCRdb keeps only in-frame clonotypes and omits some of them. The data contain roughly 120,000 clones, more than 65% of them seen just once; the ten biggest clones take up about 12%. This clone has just one count. Sequenced sample: PBMCs. The J gene is TRBJ2-1, the V gene TRBV7-2; 10 positions agree with TRBD2. The sequence was collected from a woman aged 55-70 years in good health and CMV-seropositive. CDR3 region: CASSSGASGRNEQFF. Here the CDR3 DNA reads TGTGCCAGCAGCTCGGGGGCTAGCGGGAGAAATGAGCAGTTCTTC.